The T cell receptor (beta chain) under discussion was sequenced for a study of T cells after yellow fever vaccination. Overall study: SMART-Seq v4 Ultra Low Input served to prepare low-cell-number fractions. Study observations and caveats: The booster response re-showed most primary clones: 95% to 96% CD4, around 87% CD8. The secondary T-cell response peaked on day 5, not day 15, but was weaker.

This clonotype appeared many times. Antigen: not known. Trimming stripped 6 bases from V and 2 bases from J, with 6 bases between. This CDR3 has 12 residues. Looked up from germline, CDR1 is MNHEY and CDR2 is SVGAGI. In making TCR cDNA, 5'RACE template switching added a universal primer site and UMIs to it. TCRdb processed the 5' RACE reads anew with MiXCR; each CDR3 protein has one entry. The table shows about 29,000 distinct CDR3 sequences, with more than 5% occurring only once. The chain couples TRBV6-5 to TRBJ2-3; D is unclear. The receptor was isolated from a man aged 30 to 45 who received the YFV17D yellow fever vaccine. The sample in question was CD8+ T cells sorted from PBMCs, obtained 10 days after the yellow fever booster vaccination. In nucleotides, the CDR3 is TGTGCCAGCAGCCACTACACAGATACGCAGTATTTT. Translating gives CASSHYTDTQYF.